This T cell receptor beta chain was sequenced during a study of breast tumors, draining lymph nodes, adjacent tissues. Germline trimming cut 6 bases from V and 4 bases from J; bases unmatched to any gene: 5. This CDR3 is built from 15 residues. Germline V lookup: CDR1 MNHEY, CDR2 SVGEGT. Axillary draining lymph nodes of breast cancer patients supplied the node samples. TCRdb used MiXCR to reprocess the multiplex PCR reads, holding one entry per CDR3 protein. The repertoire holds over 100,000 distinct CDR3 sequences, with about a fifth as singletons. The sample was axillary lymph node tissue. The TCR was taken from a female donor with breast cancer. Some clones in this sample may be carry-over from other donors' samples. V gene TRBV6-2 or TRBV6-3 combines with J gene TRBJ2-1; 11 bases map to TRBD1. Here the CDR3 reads CASRSGQGGYNEQFF. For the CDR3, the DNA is TGTGCCAGCAGGTCGGGACAGGGGGGGTACAATGAGCAGTTCTTC.